This T cell receptor beta chain is from a study of T and B cells in COVID-19 patients. The wider study: The recovered patients had mostly mild to moderate COVID-19 with outpatient management.

TRB was amplified from approximately 250-500 ng of blood genomic DNA. V lost 7 bases and J lost 5, with 12 bases in between. Germline assignment: CDR1 MNHEY and CDR2 SVGAGI. The CDR3 consists of 13 residues. BIOMED2 TRB-A/B primer pools were used in multiplex TRB PCR. Each CDR3 protein is one row after TCRdb ran MiXCR on the multiplex PCR reads. Of under 13,000 distinct CDR3 sequences in the sample, 30% were seen once. This clonotype is medium-sized by share. Its specificity is not known. Whole-study results and caveats: Patients with COVID-19 reportedly showed strongly skewed T cell receptor beta variable and joining gene usage.

The sequencing sample was made of blood. The origin of this receptor is a human donor with active COVID-19. The V gene is TRBV6-5, the J gene TRBJ1-5; the D gene is possibly TRBD1 (5 bases). The CDR3 nucleotides read TGTGCCAGCACCGCACCAGGGTATCAGCCCCAGCATTTT. Amino acids: CASTAPGYQPQHF.